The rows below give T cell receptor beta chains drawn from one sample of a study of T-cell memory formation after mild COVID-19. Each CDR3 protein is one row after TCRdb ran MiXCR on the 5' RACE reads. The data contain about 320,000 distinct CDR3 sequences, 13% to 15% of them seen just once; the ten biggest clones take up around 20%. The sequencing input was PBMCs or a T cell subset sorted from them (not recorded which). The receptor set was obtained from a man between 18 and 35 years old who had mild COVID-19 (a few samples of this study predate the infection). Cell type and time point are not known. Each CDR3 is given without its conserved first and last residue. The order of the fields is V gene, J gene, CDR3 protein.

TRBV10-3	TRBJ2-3	AISESGGSAISY
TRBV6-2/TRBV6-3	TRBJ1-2	ASPPTGIHGYT
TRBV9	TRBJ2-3	ASAPRGSGGLQY
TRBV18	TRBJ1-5	ASSGAFNQPQH
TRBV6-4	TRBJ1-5	ASSGPFFREHNQPQH
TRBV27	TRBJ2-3	ASSRPGQDTDTQY
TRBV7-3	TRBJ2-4	ASSKTIQGAGNIQY
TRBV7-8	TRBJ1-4	ASSKTGTGGGEKLF
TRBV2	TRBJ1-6	ASRLDNSPLH
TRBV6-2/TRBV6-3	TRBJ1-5	ASSYSGTYQPQH
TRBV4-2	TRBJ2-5	ASSPLAGGKETQY
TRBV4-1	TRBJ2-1	ASSQGGGAGNEQF
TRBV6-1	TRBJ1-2	ASSEATGVFYGYT
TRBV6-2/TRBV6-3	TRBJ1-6	ASGPGSPLH
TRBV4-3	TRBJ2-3	ASSQAKTSGATDTQY